This is a list of T cell receptor beta chains from one sample in a study of blood T cells in healthy people across ages. TCRdb reanalysed the 5' RACE reads using MiXCR and keeps one entry per CDR3 protein. The repertoire holds under 800,000 distinct CDR3 sequences, with roughly 41% as singletons. Sample: blood. These TCRs come from a woman aged 55-69 years in good health. Both conserved end residues are part of each CDR3. Each record gives: clone size, D gene, J gene, V gene, CDR3 DNA, CDR3 protein. The D gene is left open where the match is weak. Clone size is given for some rows only: seen once, a few or many times, or a class if the clone is expanded.

size: NA
D: TRBD1
J: TRBJ2-6
V: TRBV11-2
DNA: TGTGCCAGCAGCTTAGTTCGAGGGGGGCGATCCGGGACAGGGTACGGGGCCAACGTCCTGACTTTC
CDR3: CASSLVRGGRSGTGYGANVLTF

size: NA
D: TRBD2
J: TRBJ2-7
V: TRBV20-1
DNA: TGCAGTGCTAGTGCGACTAGCGGGGGGTTCTACGAGCAGTACTTC
CDR3: CSASATSGGFYEQYF

size: few
D: TRBD2
J: TRBJ2-1
V: TRBV2
DNA: TGTGCCAGTTCCCGGACTAGCGGGAGTGTCGATGAGCAGTTCTTC
CDR3: CASSRTSGSVDEQFF

size: NA
D: NA
J: TRBJ2-1
V: TRBV4-3
DNA: TGCGCCAGCAGCCAAGATAGGTGGGGGTATGGGAGGCGAGAGCAGTTCTTC
CDR3: CASSQDRWGYGRREQFF

size: NA
D: NA
J: TRBJ1-3
V: TRBV13
DNA: TGTGCCAGCAGGCAGCAAGGGGCAGGAAACACCATATATTTT
CDR3: CASRQQGAGNTIYF

size: many
D: NA
J: TRBJ2-7
V: TRBV5-1
DNA: TGTGCCAGCAGCCTGGACGGAACCTACGAGCAGTACTTC
CDR3: CASSLDGTYEQYF

size: NA
D: NA
J: TRBJ1-1
V: TRBV12-3/TRBV12-4
DNA: TGTGCCAGCAGTTTGACGAGTGAAGCTTTCTTT
CDR3: CASSLTSEAFF

size: NA
D: NA
J: TRBJ2-1
V: TRBV6-2/TRBV6-3
DNA: TGTGCCAGCAGTTACTCGGGGCTACCACACAATGAGCAGTTCTTC
CDR3: CASSYSGLPHNEQFF

size: few
D: NA
J: TRBJ2-7
V: TRBV2
DNA: TGTGCCAGCATGCCAGGCCACTCCTACGAGCAGTACTTC
CDR3: CASMPGHSYEQYF

size: NA
D: NA
J: TRBJ2-3
V: TRBV5-1
DNA: TGCGCCAGCAGCTTGGAATCTAGCGTTGTAGATACGCAGTATTTT
CDR3: CASSLESSVVDTQYF

size: NA
D: NA
J: TRBJ1-2
V: TRBV7-6
DNA: TGTGCCAGCAGCTCCGCCCCCGCTGGGGCGGCTAACTATGGCTACACCTTC
CDR3: CASSSAPAGAANYGYTF

size: few
D: NA
J: TRBJ1-5
V: TRBV20-1
DNA: TGCAGTGTCCTGGGAGGGATCTCGTTGCAGCCCCAGCATTTT
CDR3: CSVLGGISLQPQHF

size: few
D: TRBD2
J: TRBJ2-1
V: TRBV10-3
DNA: TGTGCCATCAGTGAGACTAGCGGGCTCTCCTACAATGAGCAGTTCTTC
CDR3: CAISETSGLSYNEQFF

size: NA
D: NA
J: TRBJ2-5
V: TRBV7-3
DNA: TGTGCCAGCAGCGCCGTACCTCAAGAGACCCAGTACTTC
CDR3: CASSAVPQETQYF

size: NA
D: TRBD2
J: TRBJ2-7
V: TRBV28
DNA: TGTGCCAGCATCCTGCGGGGGGGCAGCGAGCAGTACTTC
CDR3: CASILRGGSEQYF

size: NA
D: NA
J: TRBJ1-4
V: TRBV7-2
DNA: TGTGCCAGCAGCCAGGGATCAACTAATGAAAAACTGTTTTTT
CDR3: CASSQGSTNEKLFF

size: few
D: NA
J: TRBJ2-7
V: TRBV12-3/TRBV12-4
DNA: TGTGCCAGCACCCAAGGGGGCTACGAGCAGTACTTC
CDR3: CASTQGGYEQYF

size: NA
D: TRBD1
J: TRBJ2-2
V: TRBV15
DNA: TGTGCCACCAGGATAACAGGGGACACCGGGGAGCTGTTTTTT
CDR3: CATRITGDTGELFF

size: NA
D: NA
J: TRBJ2-7
V: TRBV7-2
DNA: TGTGCCAGCAGCTTGGTCCCGGCAGGTTTCGAATACGAGCAGTACTTC
CDR3: CASSLVPAGFEYEQYF

size: once
D: NA
J: TRBJ1-3
V: TRBV7-9
DNA: TGTGCCAGCAGCCAACAGGGAAACACCATATATTTT
CDR3: CASSQQGNTIYF

size: NA
D: TRBD2
J: TRBJ2-7
V: TRBV7-2
DNA: TGTGCCAGCAGCTTTCGGCCCCCGGGAGGCGGGGCCAATCATGAGCAGTACTTC
CDR3: CASSFRPPGGGANHEQYF

size: NA
D: NA
J: TRBJ2-4
V: TRBV5-1
DNA: TGCGCCAGCAGCTTTAAGGGCGAAAACATTCAGTACTTC
CDR3: CASSFKGENIQYF